This section outlines one T cell receptor beta chain sequence together with its context. The assay was immunoSEQ multiplex PCR, and TCRdb's table has in-frame clones only and misses some. The repertoire includes about 40,000 clones, around 90% of them detected once, and around 1.2% sits in the top ten. The source of the sample is a study of T cell changes during pregnancy in multiple sclerosis. This CDR3 comprises 13 residues. The V segment lost 9 bases and the J segment 0 bases; nucleotides outside the gene matches: 5. Germline V lookup: CDR1 SNHLY, CDR2 FYNNEI. The source is a female donor with multiple sclerosis, enrolled in a pregnancy study. This sequence joins TRBV2 and TRBJ2-7; 7 nucleotides agree with TRBD2. Sequenced here: peripheral blood, sampled before pregnancy. The CDR3 loop is CARGRDGSYEQYF. The CDR3 DNA sequence: TGTGCCAGAGGGAGGGACGGCTCCTACGAGCAGTACTTC.